This entry is about one T cell receptor beta chain. What it recognizes is unknown. Germline values: CDR1 SGHTA, CDR2 FQGNSA. The length of the CDR3 is 15 residues. With V trimmed by 2 bases and J by 2 bases, 4 bases remained unmatched. A multiplex PCR was run with 60 Vbeta primers and 13 Jbeta primers. Sequencing was performed with immunoSEQ multiplex PCR; in TCRdb, only in-frame clones are kept and a portion is missing. Altogether some 150,000 clones are present, less than 85% being singletons, with the ten largest covering approximately 1.3%. The record originates from a study of cytomegalovirus exposure and HLA in healthy donors. Background on the study: Findings of an earlier analysis included about 100 million unique TCR beta sequences from some 190 million T cells. Study findings and constraints: A list of 150 to 200 TCR beta chains associated with cytomegalovirus was given. Most TCR sequences proved rare, with some public TCRs found in many donors. Per a prior analysis, the majority of TCR beta V segments were productive roughly 90% or roughly 30% of the time.

This receptor was obtained from a man between 60 and 75 years old in good health and CMV-seronegative. The rearrangement uses TRBV7-2 and TRBJ2-3, with 7 nucleotides matching TRBD2. The sequencing input was PBMCs. This CDR3 is CASSLSGTITDTQYF. As DNA, the CDR3 is TGTGCCAGCAGCTTAAGCGGGACGATCACAGATACGCAGTATTTT. Combining the CDR3 with reference TRBV7-2 and TRBJ2-3 gives the whole variable domain GAGVSQSPSNKVTEKGKDVELRCDPISGHTALYWYRQSLGQGLEFLIYFQGNSAPDKSGLPSDRFSAERTGGSVSTLTIQRTQQEDSAVYLCASSLSGTITDTQYFGPGTRLTVL.